This TCR beta chain was sequenced in a study of monozygotic twins with inflammatory bowel disease. A template switching step added UMIs, each with a 6-nucleotide sample barcode. TCRdb reanalyzed the 5' RACE reads, giving one entry per CDR3 protein sequence and no DNA. Its clone listing holds about 160,000 distinct CDR3 sequences. CDR3 size: 16 residues. Germline CDR1 reads MNHEY; CDR2 reads SMNVEV (reference sequence). The V call is TRBV27, the J call TRBJ2-3; TCRdb picks TRBD2, but there is no DNA to check that call. The TCR comes from a human donor with ulcerative colitis or Crohn's disease, or a healthy co-twin of an affected twin (not recorded which). Sequenced material: blood. CDR3 sequence: CASKSTSGRPTDTQYF.